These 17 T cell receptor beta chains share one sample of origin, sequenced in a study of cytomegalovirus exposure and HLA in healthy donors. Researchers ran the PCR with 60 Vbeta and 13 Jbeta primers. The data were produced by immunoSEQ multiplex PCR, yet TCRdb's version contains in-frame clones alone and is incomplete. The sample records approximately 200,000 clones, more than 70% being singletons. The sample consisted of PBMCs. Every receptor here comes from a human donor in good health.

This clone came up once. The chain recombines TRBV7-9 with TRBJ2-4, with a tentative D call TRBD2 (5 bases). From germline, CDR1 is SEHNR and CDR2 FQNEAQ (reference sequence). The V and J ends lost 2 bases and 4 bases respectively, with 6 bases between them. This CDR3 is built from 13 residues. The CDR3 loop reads CASSLPGKNIQYF. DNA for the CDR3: TGTGCCAGCAGCTTACCGGGGAAAAACATTCAGTACTTC.

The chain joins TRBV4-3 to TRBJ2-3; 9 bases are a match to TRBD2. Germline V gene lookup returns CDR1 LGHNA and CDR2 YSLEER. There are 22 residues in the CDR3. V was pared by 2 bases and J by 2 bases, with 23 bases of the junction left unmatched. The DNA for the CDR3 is TGCGCCAGCAGCCAAATAAAATTGATGGGGACTAGCCTTTTAGGATCCACAGATACGCAGTATTTT. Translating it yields CASSQIKLMGTSLLGSTDTQYF.

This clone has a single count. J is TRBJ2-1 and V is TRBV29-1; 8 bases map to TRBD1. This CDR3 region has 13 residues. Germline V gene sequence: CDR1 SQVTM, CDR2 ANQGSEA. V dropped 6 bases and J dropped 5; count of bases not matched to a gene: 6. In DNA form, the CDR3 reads TGCAGCGTCGACAGGGGTCGAGACAATGAGCAGTTCTTC. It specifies CSVDRGRDNEQFF.

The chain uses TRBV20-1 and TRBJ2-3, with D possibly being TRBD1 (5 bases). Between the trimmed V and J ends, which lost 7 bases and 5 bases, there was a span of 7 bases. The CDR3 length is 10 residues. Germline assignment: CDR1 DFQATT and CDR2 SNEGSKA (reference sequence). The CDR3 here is CSVRGDTQYF. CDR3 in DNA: TGCAGTGTAAGGGGAGATACGCAGTATTTT.

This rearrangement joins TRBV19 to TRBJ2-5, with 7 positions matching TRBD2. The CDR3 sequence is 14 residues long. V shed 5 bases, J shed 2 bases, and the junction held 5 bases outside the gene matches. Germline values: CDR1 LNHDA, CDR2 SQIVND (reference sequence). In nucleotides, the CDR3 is TGTGCCAGTAGTGATCTAGCGGTACAAGAGACCCAGTACTTC. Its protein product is CASSDLAVQETQYF.

CDR3 nucleotide sequence: TGTGCCAGTAGAACAGGACAGGGGGCGAACGCAGGAGGCTACACCTTC. Translating gives CASRTGQGANAGGYTF. The chain uses TRBV19 and TRBJ1-2; 11 bases are shared with TRBD1. J lost 8 bases, V lost 6 bases, and 14 bases had no gene match. This CDR3 spans 16 amino acids. Germline V gene data show CDR1 as LNHDA and CDR2 as SQIVND (reference sequence).

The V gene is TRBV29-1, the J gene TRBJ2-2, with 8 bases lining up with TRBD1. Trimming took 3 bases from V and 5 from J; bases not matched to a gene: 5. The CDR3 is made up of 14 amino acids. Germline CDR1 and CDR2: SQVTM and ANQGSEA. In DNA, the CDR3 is TGCAGCGTTGAGGACAGGGTAAATACCGGGGAGCTGTTTTTT. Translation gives CSVEDRVNTGELFF.

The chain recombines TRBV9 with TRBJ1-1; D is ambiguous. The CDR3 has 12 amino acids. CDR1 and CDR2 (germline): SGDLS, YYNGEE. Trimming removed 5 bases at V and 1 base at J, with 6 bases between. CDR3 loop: CASRGANTEAFF. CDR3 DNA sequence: TGTGCCAGCAGAGGAGCGAACACTGAAGCTTTCTTT.

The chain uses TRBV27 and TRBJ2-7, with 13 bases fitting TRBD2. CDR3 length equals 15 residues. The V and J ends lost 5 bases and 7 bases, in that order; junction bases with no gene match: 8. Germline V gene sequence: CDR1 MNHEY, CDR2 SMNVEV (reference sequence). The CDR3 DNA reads TGTGCCAGCAGTCTCCGGACTAGCGGGAGCGGTGAGCAGTACTTC. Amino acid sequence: CASSLRTSGSGEQYF.

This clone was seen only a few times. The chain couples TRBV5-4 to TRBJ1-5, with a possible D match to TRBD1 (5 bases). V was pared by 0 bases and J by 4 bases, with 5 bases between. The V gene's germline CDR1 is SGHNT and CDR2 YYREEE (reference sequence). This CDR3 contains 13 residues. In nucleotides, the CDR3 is TGTGCCAGCAGCTTGGGACAGAATCAGCCCCAGCATTTT. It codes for CASSLGQNQPQHF.

The CDR3 DNA follows: TGTGCCACCAGCAGAGATATCGGTAACAATGAGCAGTTCTTC. Its translation: CATSRDIGNNEQFF. The chain is built from TRBV15 and TRBJ2-1; D not resolved. The V end was cut by 0 bases, the J end by 5 bases, with 8 bases between. Germline CDR1 is LNHNV and CDR2 is YYDKDF (reference sequence). There are 14 residues in the CDR3. Combining the CDR3 with reference TRBV15 and TRBJ2-1 gives the whole variable domain DAMVIQNPRYQVTQFGKPVTLSCSQTLNHNVMYWYQQKSSQAPKLLFHYYDKDFNNEADTPDNFQSRRPNTSFCFLDIRSPGLGDTAMYLCATSRDIGNNEQFFGPGTRLTVL.

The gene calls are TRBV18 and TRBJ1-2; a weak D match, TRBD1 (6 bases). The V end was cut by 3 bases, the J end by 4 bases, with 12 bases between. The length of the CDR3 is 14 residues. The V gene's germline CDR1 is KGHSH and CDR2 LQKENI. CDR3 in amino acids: CASSPAGATYGYTF. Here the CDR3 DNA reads TGTGCCAGCTCACCGGCAGGGGCAACCTATGGCTACACCTTC.

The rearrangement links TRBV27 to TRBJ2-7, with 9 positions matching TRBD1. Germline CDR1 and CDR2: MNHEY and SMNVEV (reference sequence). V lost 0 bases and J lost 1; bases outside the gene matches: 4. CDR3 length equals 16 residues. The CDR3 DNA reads TGTGCCAGCAGTTTATCGTGGGACAGGGCTTCCTACGAGCAGTACTTC. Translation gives CASSLSWDRASYEQYF.

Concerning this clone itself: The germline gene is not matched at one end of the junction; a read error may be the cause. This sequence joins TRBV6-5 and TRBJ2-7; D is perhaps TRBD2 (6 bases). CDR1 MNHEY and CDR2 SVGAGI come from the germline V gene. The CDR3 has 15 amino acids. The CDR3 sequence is CAGRLAEGSSYEQYF. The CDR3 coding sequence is TGTGCCGGCAGGTTAGCGGAGGGGAGCTCCTACGAGCAGTACTTC.

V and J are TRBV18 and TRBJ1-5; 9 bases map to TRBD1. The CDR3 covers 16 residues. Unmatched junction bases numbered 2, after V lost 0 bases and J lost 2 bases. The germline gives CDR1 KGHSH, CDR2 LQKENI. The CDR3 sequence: CASSPPRQGGNQPQHF. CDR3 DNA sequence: TGTGCCAGCTCACCACCGAGACAGGGGGGCAATCAGCCCCAGCATTTT.

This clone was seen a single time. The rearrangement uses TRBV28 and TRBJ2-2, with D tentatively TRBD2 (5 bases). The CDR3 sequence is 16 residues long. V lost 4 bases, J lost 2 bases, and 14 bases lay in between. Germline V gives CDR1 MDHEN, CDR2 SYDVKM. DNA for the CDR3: TGTGCCAGCAGTTCTGCTGCGGGTTACAACACCGGGGAGCTGTTTTTT. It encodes CASSSAAGYNTGELFF.

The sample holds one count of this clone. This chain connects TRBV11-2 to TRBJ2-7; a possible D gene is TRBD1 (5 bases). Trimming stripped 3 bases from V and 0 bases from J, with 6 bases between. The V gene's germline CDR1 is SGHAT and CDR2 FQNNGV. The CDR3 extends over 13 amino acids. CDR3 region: CASSFDSSYEQYF. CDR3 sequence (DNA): TGTGCCAGCAGCTTCGACAGCTCCTACGAGCAGTACTTC.